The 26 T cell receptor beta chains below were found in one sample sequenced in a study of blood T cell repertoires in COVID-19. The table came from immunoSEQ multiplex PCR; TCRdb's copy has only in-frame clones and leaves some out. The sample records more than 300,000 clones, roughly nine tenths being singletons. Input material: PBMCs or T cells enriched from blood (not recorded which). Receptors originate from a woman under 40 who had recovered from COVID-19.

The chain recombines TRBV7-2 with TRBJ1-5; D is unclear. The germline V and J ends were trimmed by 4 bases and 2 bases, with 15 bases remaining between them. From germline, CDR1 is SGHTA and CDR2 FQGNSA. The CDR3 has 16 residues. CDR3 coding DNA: TGTGCCAGCAGCTGGAGGGTGTCAGAGGGCAATCAGCCCCAGCATTTT. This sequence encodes CASSWRVSEGNQPQHF.

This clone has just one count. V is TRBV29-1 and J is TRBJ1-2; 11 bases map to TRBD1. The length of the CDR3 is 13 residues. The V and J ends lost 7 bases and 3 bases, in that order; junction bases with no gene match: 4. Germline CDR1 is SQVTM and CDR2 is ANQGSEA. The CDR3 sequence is CSAPGQGDYGYTF. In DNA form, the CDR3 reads TGCAGCGCCCCGGGACAGGGGGACTATGGCTACACCTTC.

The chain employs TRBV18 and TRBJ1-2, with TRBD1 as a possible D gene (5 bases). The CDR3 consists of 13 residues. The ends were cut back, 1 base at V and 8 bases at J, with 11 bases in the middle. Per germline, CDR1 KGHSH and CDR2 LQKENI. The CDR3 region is CASSPLTAWGYTF. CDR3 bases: TGTGCCAGCTCACCACTGACAGCCTGGGGCTACACCTTC.

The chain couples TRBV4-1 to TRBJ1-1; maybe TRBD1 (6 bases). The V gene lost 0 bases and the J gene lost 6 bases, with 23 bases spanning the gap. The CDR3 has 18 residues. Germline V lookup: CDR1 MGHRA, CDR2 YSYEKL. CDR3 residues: CASSQERAPGRGISEAFF. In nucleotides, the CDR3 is TGCGCCAGCAGCCAAGAAAGGGCCCCCGGGAGGGGGATATCTGAAGCTTTCTTT.

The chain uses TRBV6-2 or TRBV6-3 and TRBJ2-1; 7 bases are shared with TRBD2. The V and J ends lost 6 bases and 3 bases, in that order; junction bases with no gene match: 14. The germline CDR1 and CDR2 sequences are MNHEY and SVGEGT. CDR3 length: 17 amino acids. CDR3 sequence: CASSRSTGGTYYNEQFF. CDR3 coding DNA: TGTGCCAGCAGCCGCAGCACCGGGGGGACGTACTACAATGAGCAGTTCTTC.

As DNA, the CDR3 is TGCGCCAGCAGCTCCGGGACAAAAAACATTCAGTACTTC. Protein sequence: CASSSGTKNIQYF. V usage is TRBV5-1 and J usage is TRBJ2-4; weak D call: TRBD1 (6 bases). The CDR3 consists of 13 residues. V lost 3 bases, J lost 4 bases, and 8 bases lay in between. Germline CDR1 SGHRS, CDR2 YFSETQ.

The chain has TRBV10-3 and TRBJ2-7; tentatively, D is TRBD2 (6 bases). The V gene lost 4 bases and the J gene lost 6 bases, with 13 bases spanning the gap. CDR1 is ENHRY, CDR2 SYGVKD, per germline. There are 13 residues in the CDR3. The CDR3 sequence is CAISVGGRSEQYF. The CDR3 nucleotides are TGTGCCATCAGTGTGGGGGGAAGGAGCGAGCAGTACTTC.

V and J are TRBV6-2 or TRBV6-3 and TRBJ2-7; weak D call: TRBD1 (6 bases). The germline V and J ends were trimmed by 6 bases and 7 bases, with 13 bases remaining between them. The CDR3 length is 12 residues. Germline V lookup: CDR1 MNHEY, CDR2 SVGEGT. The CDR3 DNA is TGTGCCAGCAGCCTAAGCAGGGGAGAGCAGTACTTC. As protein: CASSLSRGEQYF.

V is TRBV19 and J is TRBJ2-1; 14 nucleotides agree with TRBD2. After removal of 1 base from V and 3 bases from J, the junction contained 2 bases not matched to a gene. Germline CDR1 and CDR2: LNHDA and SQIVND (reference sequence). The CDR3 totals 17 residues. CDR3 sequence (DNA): TGTGCCAGTAGTATAGGGACTAGCGGGGGGAACTACAATGAGCAGTTCTTC. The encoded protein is CASSIGTSGGNYNEQFF.

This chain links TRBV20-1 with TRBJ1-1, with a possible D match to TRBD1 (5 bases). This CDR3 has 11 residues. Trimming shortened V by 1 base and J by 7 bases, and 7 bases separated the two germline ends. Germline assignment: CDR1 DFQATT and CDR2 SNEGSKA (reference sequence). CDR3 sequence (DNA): TGCAGTGCTAGAGCACAGGATGAAGCTTTCTTT. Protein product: CSARAQDEAFF.

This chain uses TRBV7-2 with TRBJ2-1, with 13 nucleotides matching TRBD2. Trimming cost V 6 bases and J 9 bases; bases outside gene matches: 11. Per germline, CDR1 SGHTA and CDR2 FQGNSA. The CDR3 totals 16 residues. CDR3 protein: CASRPGTSGARGEQFF. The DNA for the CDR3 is TGTGCCAGCAGACCTGGGACTAGCGGGGCTCGGGGTGAGCAGTTCTTC. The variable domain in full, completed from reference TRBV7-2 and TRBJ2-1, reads GAGVSQSPSNKVTEKGKDVELRCDPISGHTALYWYRQSLGQGLEFLIYFQGNSAPDKSGLPSDRFSAERTGGSVSTLTIQRTQQEDSAVYLCASRPGTSGARGEQFFGPGTRLTVL.

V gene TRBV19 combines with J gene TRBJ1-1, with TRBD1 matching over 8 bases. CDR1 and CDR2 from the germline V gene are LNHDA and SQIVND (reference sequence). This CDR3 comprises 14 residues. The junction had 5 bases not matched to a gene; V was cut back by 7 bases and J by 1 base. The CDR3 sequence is CASNKDRGNTEAFF. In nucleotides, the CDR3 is TGTGCCAGTAATAAAGACAGGGGGAACACTGAAGCTTTCTTT.

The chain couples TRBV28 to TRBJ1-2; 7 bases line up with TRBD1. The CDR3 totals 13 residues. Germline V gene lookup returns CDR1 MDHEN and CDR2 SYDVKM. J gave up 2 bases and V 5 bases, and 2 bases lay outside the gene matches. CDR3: CASSKTGNYGYTF. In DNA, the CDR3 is TGTGCCAGCAGTAAGACAGGGAACTATGGCTACACCTTC.

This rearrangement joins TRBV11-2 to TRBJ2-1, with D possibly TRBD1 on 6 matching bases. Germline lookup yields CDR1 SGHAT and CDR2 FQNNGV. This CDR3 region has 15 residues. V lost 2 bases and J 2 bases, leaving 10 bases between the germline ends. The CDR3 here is CASSLSGATYNEQFF. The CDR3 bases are TGTGCCAGCAGCTTATCAGGGGCCACCTACAATGAGCAGTTCTTC.

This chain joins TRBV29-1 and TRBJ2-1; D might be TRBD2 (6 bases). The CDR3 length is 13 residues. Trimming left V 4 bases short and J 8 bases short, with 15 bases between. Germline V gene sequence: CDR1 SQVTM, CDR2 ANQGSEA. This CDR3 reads CSVVGISGDEQFF. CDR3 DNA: TGCAGCGTTGTTGGGATCTCGGGGGATGAGCAGTTCTTC.

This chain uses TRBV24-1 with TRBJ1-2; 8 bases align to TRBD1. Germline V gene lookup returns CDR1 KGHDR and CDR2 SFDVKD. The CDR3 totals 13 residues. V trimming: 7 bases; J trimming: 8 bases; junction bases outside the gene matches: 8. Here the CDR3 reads CATRGTGPEGYTF. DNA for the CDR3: TGTGCCACCAGGGGGACAGGACCAGAAGGCTACACCTTC.

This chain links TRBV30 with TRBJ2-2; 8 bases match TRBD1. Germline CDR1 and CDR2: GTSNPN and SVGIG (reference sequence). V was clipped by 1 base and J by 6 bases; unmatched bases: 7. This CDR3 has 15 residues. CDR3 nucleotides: TGTGCCTGGAGTGCCCAGGGGGCGATCCCCGGGGAGCTGTTTTTT. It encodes CAWSAQGAIPGELFF. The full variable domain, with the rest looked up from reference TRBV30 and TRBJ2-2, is SQTIHQWPATLVQPVGSPLSLECTVEGTSNPNLYWYRQAAGRGLQLLFYSVGIGQISSEVPQNLSASRPQDRQFILSSKKLLLSDSGFYLCAWSAQGAIPGELFFGEGSRLTVL.

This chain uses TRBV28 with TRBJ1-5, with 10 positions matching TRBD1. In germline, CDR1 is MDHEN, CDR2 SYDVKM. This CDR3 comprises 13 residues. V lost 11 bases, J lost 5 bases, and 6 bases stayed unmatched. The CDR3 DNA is TGTGCCTCGGGACAGGGGAACGATCAGCCCCAGCATTTT. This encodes CASGQGNDQPQHF.

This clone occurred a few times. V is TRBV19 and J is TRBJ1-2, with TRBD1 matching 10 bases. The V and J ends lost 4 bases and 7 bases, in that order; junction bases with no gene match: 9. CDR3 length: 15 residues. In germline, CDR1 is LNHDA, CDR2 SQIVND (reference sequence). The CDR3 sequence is CASSTDRGLIGGYTF. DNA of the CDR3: TGTGCCAGTAGTACCGACAGGGGGCTTATCGGTGGCTACACCTTC.

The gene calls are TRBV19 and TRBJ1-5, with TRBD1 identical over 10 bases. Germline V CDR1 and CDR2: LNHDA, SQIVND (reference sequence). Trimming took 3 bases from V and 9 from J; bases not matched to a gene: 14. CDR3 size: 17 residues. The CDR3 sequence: CASSIFGMTGGKPPQHF. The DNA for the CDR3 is TGTGCCAGTAGTATTTTCGGAATGACAGGGGGCAAGCCGCCCCAGCATTTT.

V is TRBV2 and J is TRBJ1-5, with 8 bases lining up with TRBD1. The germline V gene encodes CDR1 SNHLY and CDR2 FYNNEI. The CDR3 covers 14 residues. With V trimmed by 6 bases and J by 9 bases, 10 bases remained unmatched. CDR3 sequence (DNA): TGTGCCAGCAGGGAGACAGGGGATGGGGGGCCCCAGCATTTT. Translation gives CASRETGDGGPQHF.

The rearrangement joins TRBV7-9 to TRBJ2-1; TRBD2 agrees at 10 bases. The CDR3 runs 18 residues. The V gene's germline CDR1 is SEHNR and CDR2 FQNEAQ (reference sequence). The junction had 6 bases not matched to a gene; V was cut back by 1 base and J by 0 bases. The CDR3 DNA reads TGTGCCAGCAGCTTAGGGACTAGCGGAATTAGCTCCTACAATGAGCAGTTCTTC. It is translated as CASSLGTSGISSYNEQFF. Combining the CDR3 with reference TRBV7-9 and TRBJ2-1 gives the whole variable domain DTGVSQNPRHKITKRGQNVTFRCDPISEHNRLYWYRQTLGQGPEFLTYFQNEAQLEKSRLLSDRFSAERPKGSFSTLEIQRTEQGDSAMYLCASSLGTSGISSYNEQFFGPGTRLTVL.

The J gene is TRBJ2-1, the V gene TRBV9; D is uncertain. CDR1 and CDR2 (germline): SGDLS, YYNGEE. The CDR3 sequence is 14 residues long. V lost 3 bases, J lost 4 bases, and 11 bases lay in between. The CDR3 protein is CASSGPYPYNEQFF. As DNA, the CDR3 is TGTGCCAGCAGCGGGCCATACCCGTACAATGAGCAGTTCTTC.

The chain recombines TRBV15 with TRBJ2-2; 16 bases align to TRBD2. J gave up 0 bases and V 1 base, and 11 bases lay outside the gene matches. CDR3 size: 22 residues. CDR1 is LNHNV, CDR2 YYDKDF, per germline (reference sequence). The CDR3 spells CATSRGYPGTSGRDANTGELFF. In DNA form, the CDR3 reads TGTGCCACCAGCAGAGGATACCCCGGGACTAGCGGGAGGGACGCGAACACCGGGGAGCTGTTTTTT.

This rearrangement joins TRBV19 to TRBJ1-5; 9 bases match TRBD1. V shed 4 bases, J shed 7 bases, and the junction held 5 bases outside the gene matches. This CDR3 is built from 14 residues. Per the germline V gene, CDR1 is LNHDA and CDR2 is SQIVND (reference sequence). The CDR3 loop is CASSNRGLRQPQHF. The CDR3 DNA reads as TGTGCCAGTAGTAACAGGGGGCTAAGGCAGCCCCAGCATTTT.

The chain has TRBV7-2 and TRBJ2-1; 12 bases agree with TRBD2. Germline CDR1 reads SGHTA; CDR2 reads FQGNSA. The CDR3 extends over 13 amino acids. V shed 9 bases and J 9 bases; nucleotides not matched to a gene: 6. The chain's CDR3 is CASRLAGAGEQFF. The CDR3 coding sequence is TGTGCCAGTAGACTAGCGGGAGCGGGTGAGCAGTTCTTC.